This T cell receptor beta chain came from a study of response to subunit inactivated influenza vaccine. Study-wide points: Researchers suggested that each seasonal influenza vaccination recruits few new T cells.

Each CDR3 protein gets one entry after TCRdb re-called the RT-PCR reads with MiXCR. The profile shows under 500,000 distinct CDR3 sequences, approximately 10% of them singletons. Points on this clonotype: Its antigen is still unknown.

CDR3 length equals 15 residues. Germline loops: CDR1 SGHKS, CDR2 YYEKEE (reference sequence). Trimming took 0 bases from V and 5 from J, leaving 14 bases between them. The genes are TRBV5-5 and TRBJ2-5, with D possibly being TRBD1 (5 bases). Specimen: PBMCs from blood, collected about 6 weeks after vaccination. This receptor was obtained from a man aged 50-59 years who received an inactivated influenza vaccine. CDR3 residues: CASSLAPGAWETQYF. The CDR3 nucleotides are TGTGCCAGCAGCTTGGCTCCTGGGGCCTGGGAGACCCAGTACTTC.